Shown below are 26 T cell receptor beta chains from a single sample sequenced in a study of identical twins (dated by TCRdb to the mid-2010s). Library method: 5' RACE. Data came from an Illumina HiSeq 2000. TCRdb's own reprocessing of the public reads used fastp at Q25 and MiXCR and kept productive beta chains. Rows are unified per CDR3 protein, each entry keeping the most common DNA and genes. Recorded for this sample are around 340,000 distinct CDR3 sequences; approximately 8.7% of them occurred a single time. The top ten hold roughly 8.7% of the sample. The sequencing input was naive T cells sorted from blood. What the cell subset or site label conveys for this sample: cells isolated with a human naive T-cell isolation kit. These receptors were taken from a woman aged 45-65 years in good health.

The chain carries TRBV7-9 and TRBJ2-7; the D gene is possibly TRBD1 (6 bases). V lost 4 bases and J 5 bases, leaving 21 bases between the germline ends. CDR1 and CDR2 from the germline V gene are SEHNR and FQNEAQ (reference sequence). CDR3 length: 16 amino acids. CDR3 DNA sequence: TGTGCCAGCAGCTGGGGGCAACTGAGCCTAGACAACGAGCAGTACTTC. Protein sequence: CASSWGQLSLDNEQYF. Drawing the rest from reference TRBV7-9 and TRBJ2-7, the complete variable domain is DTGVSQNPRHKITKRGQNVTFRCDPISEHNRLYWYRQTLGQGPEFLTYFQNEAQLEKSRLLSDRFSAERPKGSFSTLEIQRTEQGDSAMYLCASSWGQLSLDNEQYFGPGTRLTVT.

The rearrangement links TRBV7-9 to TRBJ2-7; D gene uncertain. Germline V CDR1 and CDR2: SEHNR, FQNEAQ (reference sequence). V lost 3 bases to trimming and J lost 3 bases, with 12 bases between them. CDR3 length: 14 residues. CDR3 amino acids: CASSFPGLLYEQYF. The CDR3 coding sequence is TGTGCCAGCAGCTTCCCGGGCCTCCTCTACGAGCAGTACTTC.

This clonotype turned up a few times. The genes are TRBV2 and TRBJ1-2; 7 nucleotides agree with TRBD1. V gave up 7 bases and J gave up 4 bases; unmatched junction bases: 6. CDR3 length: 13 amino acids. Looked up from germline, CDR1 is SNHLY and CDR2 is FYNNEI. The DNA for the CDR3 is TGTGCCAGCACACCAGACAGGGCCTATGGCTACACCTTC. It is translated as CASTPDRAYGYTF.

Only a few counts were recorded for this clonotype. The V call is TRBV20-1, the J call TRBJ1-1, with D possibly TRBD1 on 6 matching bases. This CDR3 is 14 amino acids long. Germline V gene data show CDR1 as DFQATT and CDR2 as SNEGSKA (reference sequence). Trimming shortened V by 0 bases and J by 6 bases, and 14 bases separated the two germline ends. The CDR3 spells CSARDGGGRAEAFF. The CDR3 nucleotides are TGCAGTGCTAGAGATGGGGGGGGCAGGGCTGAAGCTTTCTTT.

There are a few counts of this clonotype. The chain recombines TRBV24-1 with TRBJ2-1; the D gene is possibly TRBD1 (6 bases). Germline CDR1 is KGHDR and CDR2 is SFDVKD. V was pared by 5 bases and J by 0 bases, with 13 bases between. The CDR3 covers 16 residues. The CDR3 DNA reads TGTGCCACCAGTGGAACCGGGACATCCTCCTACAATGAGCAGTTCTTC. The encoded protein is CATSGTGTSSYNEQFF.

Only a few counts were recorded for this clonotype. The V gene is TRBV5-6, the J gene TRBJ1-1, with 11 bases identical to TRBD1. Germline CDR1 reads SGHDT; CDR2 reads YYEEEE. This CDR3 contains 15 residues. The ends lost 0 bases at V and 8 bases at J; junction bases unmatched: 6. This chain's CDR3 is CASSLVSGQGDEAFF. In DNA, the CDR3 is TGTGCCAGCAGCTTGGTCTCGGGACAGGGGGACGAAGCTTTCTTT.

This clonotype appeared a few times. Written as DNA, the CDR3 is TGTGCCAGCAGCTTAGTGGTGGGCGCAGATACGCAGTATTTT. Translated: CASSLVVGADTQYF. This chain links TRBV7-3 with TRBJ2-3; D not certain. Trimming removed 2 bases from V and 4 bases from J, with 10 bases in between. This CDR3 is 14 amino acids long. CDR1 SGHTA and CDR2 FQGTGA come from the germline V gene.

A few counts support this clonotype. The chain couples TRBV29-1 to TRBJ1-1; 7 bases line up with TRBD1. This CDR3 has 11 residues. Germline assignment: CDR1 SQVTM and CDR2 ANQGSEA. The V gene end was trimmed by 3 bases and the J gene end by 10 bases; junction bases not matched to a gene: 5. The DNA of the CDR3 is TGCAGCGTTGATAGGGGGCAGACAGCTTTCTTT. This gives the protein CSVDRGQTAFF.

V gene TRBV5-1 combines with J gene TRBJ2-5; TRBD2 agrees at 8 bases. The J segment lost 2 bases and the V segment lost 3 bases, leaving 9 bases of the junction unmatched. Germline assignment: CDR1 SGHRS and CDR2 YFSETQ. The CDR3 has 16 residues. The DNA for the CDR3 is TGCGCCAGCAGCTGGCGGCTAGCGGGCGGTCAAGAGACCCAGTACTTC. Encoded protein: CASSWRLAGGQETQYF.

This clonotype came up many times. This sequence joins TRBV2 and TRBJ2-5, with TRBD2 matching 9 bases. Trimming removed 2 bases from V and 0 bases from J; junction bases left unmatched: 7. This CDR3 region has 17 residues. The germline V gene encodes CDR1 SNHLY and CDR2 FYNNEI. Here the CDR3 reads CASSEYWASGDQETQYF. CDR3 nucleotide sequence: TGTGCCAGCAGTGAATACTGGGCTAGCGGGGACCAAGAGACCCAGTACTTC.

This sequence joins TRBV19 and TRBJ1-3, with D possibly matching TRBD1 (5 bases). CDR1 LNHDA and CDR2 SQIVND come from the germline V gene (reference sequence). This CDR3 region has 16 residues. Trimming stripped 8 bases from V and 0 bases from J, with 17 bases between. CDR3 sequence (DNA): TGTGCCAGTCGGGACCCGGGACGGAACTCTGGAAACACCATATATTTT. It codes for CASRDPGRNSGNTIYF.

This clonotype was counted a few times. The chain links TRBV15 to TRBJ2-2; D remains unclear. This CDR3 comprises 14 residues. Trimming took 1 base from V and 6 from J, leaving 9 bases between them. Germline V gene sequence: CDR1 LNHNV, CDR2 YYDKDF (reference sequence). For the CDR3, the DNA is TGTGCCACCAGCAGAGGCCCCAACCCCGGGGAGCTGTTTTTT. Translation: CATSRGPNPGELFF.

J is TRBJ2-5 and V is TRBV25-1, with a weak D call TRBD2 (6 bases). The CDR3 sequence is 13 residues long. From germline, CDR1 is MGHDK and CDR2 SYGVNS. Deletions cut 4 bases from V and 4 bases from J, with 10 bases between. The CDR3 loop reads CASSGRGRETQYF. CDR3 coding DNA: TGTGCCAGCAGTGGGAGGGGTCGAGAGACCCAGTACTTC.

The V call is TRBV30, the J call TRBJ1-1, with no clear D. V was trimmed by 1 base and J by 2 bases, leaving 8 bases between them. The CDR3 is 13 residues long. From germline, CDR1 is GTSNPN and CDR2 SVGIG (reference sequence). The CDR3 protein is CAWSGRLNTEAFF. Here the CDR3 DNA reads TGTGCCTGGAGTGGGAGACTTAACACTGAAGCTTTCTTT. The complete variable domain, with remaining parts taken from reference TRBV30 and TRBJ1-1, reads SQTIHQWPATLVQPVGSPLSLECTVEGTSNPNLYWYRQAAGRGLQLLFYSVGIGQISSEVPQNLSASRPQDRQFILSSKKLLLSDSGFYLCAWSGRLNTEAFFGQGTRLTVV.

This clonotype occurred a few times. The V and J genes are TRBV4-1 and TRBJ2-7, with D maybe TRBD2 (6 bases). The CDR3 is 12 residues long. Germline lookup yields CDR1 MGHRA and CDR2 YSYEKL. Trimming shortened V by 8 bases and J by 3 bases, and 11 bases separated the two germline ends. The CDR3 region is CASLGLDYEQYF. The CDR3 DNA reads TGCGCCAGCCTGGGACTGGACTACGAGCAGTACTTC.

This clonotype turned up a few times. The chain joins TRBV6-1 to TRBJ2-1; 12 bases match TRBD2. CDR1 and CDR2 from the germline V gene are MNHNS and SASEGT. The V gene end was trimmed by 5 bases and the J gene end by 7 bases; junction bases not matched to a gene: 6. This CDR3 is 15 amino acids long. CDR3 bases: TGTGCCAGCAGTCCCCGCGGGACTAGCGGGAATGAGCAGTTCTTC. Translated: CASSPRGTSGNEQFF.

Many counts were recorded for this clonotype. V is TRBV12-3 or TRBV12-4 and J is TRBJ1-2, with D tentatively TRBD1 (6 bases). The CDR3 sequence is 14 residues long. V was trimmed by 7 bases and J by 3 bases, leaving 15 bases between them. The CDR3 DNA reads TGTGCCAGCACGCTGGGGGCGCGGGACTATGGCTACACCTTC. Encoded protein: CASTLGARDYGYTF.

The V call is TRBV4-1, the J call TRBJ2-2; the D is unclear. Looked up from germline, CDR1 is MGHRA and CDR2 is YSYEKL. V was trimmed by 1 base and J by 0 bases, leaving 9 bases between them. The CDR3 totals 16 residues. The CDR3 DNA is TGCGCCAGCAGCCAAGGTCCTACTACGAACACCGGGGAGCTGTTTTTT. This encodes CASSQGPTTNTGELFF.

V and J are TRBV5-1 and TRBJ2-7; tentative D call: TRBD1 (6 bases). V was cut by 0 bases and J by 7 bases, with 17 bases left in between. Germline V CDR1 and CDR2: SGHRS, YFSETQ. The CDR3 is made up of 15 amino acids. CDR3 DNA sequence: TGCGCCAGCAGCTTGGAGAGGACAGTGCTGCGGGAGCAGTACTTC. This translates into CASSLERTVLREQYF.

V gene TRBV11-3 combines with J gene TRBJ2-1, with TRBD2 matching 12 bases. V lost 5 bases and J lost 12; bases outside the gene matches: 5. The germline gives CDR1 SGHNT, CDR2 YENEEA. CDR3 length: 13 amino acids. The CDR3 protein is CASSLGLAGSQFF. The CDR3 DNA reads as TGTGCCAGCAGCCTCGGACTAGCGGGGTCGCAGTTCTTC.

This clonotype was observed at least ten times. The V call is TRBV5-1, the J call TRBJ2-1; 8 bases line up with TRBD1. CDR3 length: 14 amino acids. V gave up 7 bases and J gave up 6 bases; unmatched junction bases: 9. CDR1 SGHRS and CDR2 YFSETQ come from the germline V gene. The CDR3 DNA follows: TGCGCCAGCCAATACCGGGACAGGATCAATGAGCAGTTCTTC. Translation gives CASQYRDRINEQFF.

This chain uses TRBV6-1 with TRBJ2-1, with 10 bases that match TRBD2. V trimming: 7 bases; J trimming: 6 bases; junction bases outside the gene matches: 6. The germline V gene has CDR1 MNHNS and CDR2 SASEGT. The CDR3 extends over 14 amino acids. Written as DNA, the CDR3 is TGTGCCAGCACGAGGCTAGCGGGAGTCAATGAGCAGTTCTTC. It translates to CASTRLAGVNEQFF.

The chain carries TRBV7-3 and TRBJ2-2, with D tentatively TRBD2 (8 bases). Germline CDR1 SGHTA, CDR2 FQGTGA. The CDR3 loop spans 15 amino acids. Deletions cut 7 bases from V and 7 bases from J, with 19 bases between. The CDR3 sequence: CASNPSGGGVGELFF. Here the CDR3 DNA reads TGTGCCAGCAACCCATCGGGAGGGGGCGTCGGGGAGCTGTTTTTT.

The gene calls are TRBV5-1 and TRBJ2-1, with a tentative D call TRBD1 (6 bases). The CDR3 is 13 amino acids. Germline loops: CDR1 SGHRS, CDR2 YFSETQ. The V end was cut by 3 bases, the J end by 8 bases, with 12 bases between. The CDR3 DNA sequence: TGCGCCAGCAGCTCACAGGGCGGCGATGAGCAGTTCTTC. Translation gives CASSSQGGDEQFF.

The rearrangement links TRBV12-3 or TRBV12-4 to TRBJ2-2; TRBD1 matches at 9 bases. The CDR3 covers 16 residues. V shed 5 bases, J shed 10 bases, and the junction held 14 bases outside the gene matches. This CDR3 reads CASSPLQGAPRTELFF. DNA of the CDR3: TGTGCCAGCAGTCCCTTACAGGGGGCGCCCCGGACGGAGCTGTTTTTT.

This clonotype was seen a few times. The chain recombines TRBV7-9 with TRBJ2-1; 10 nucleotides line up with TRBD2. CDR3 length equals 16 residues. CDR1 and CDR2 from the germline V gene are SEHNR and FQNEAQ (reference sequence). V lost 5 bases, J lost 2 bases, and 6 bases stayed unmatched. CDR3 in amino acids: CASSTSGRAPYNEQFF. The CDR3, as DNA: TGTGCCAGCAGCACGAGCGGGAGGGCCCCCTACAATGAGCAGTTCTTC.